The clone carrying this TCR beta chain was counted only a few times. Its antigen is unknown. Disease duration under 2 months; hyperthyroidism patients were aged 18 to 65. Exclusion of patients followed from uncontrolled infection, other autoimmune disease, pregnancy or lactation. The source material, RNA transcripts, was used to amplify TCR beta CDR3 regions. The HTBI set primed first-round TCR CDR3 RT-PCR. TCRdb re-derived calls from the multiplex PCR reads in MiXCR, one entry per CDR3 protein. The data show a few hundred thousand distinct CDR3 sequences, around a sixth seen once. The germline V gene encodes CDR1 LNHDA and CDR2 SQIVND (reference sequence). This CDR3 has 14 residues. The V end lost 1 base, the J end lost 0 bases, and 7 bases lay between the germline ends. These data originate in a study of T cells in Graves' hyperthyroidism and ophthalmopathy. Study-wide results and limits: Most thyroid-expanded clonotypes above 0.001 were also found in blood. Ophthalmopathy was distinguished from stable hyperthyroidism by 13 V-J signatures.

Sequenced: blood. This sequence joins TRBV19 and TRBJ2-7; D might be TRBD2 (6 bases). The TCR originated in a woman younger than 45 with Graves' hyperthyroidism. DNA of the CDR3: TGTGCCAGTAGTATAGGACTAGACTCCTACGAGCAGTACTTC. Translation: CASSIGLDSYEQYF.